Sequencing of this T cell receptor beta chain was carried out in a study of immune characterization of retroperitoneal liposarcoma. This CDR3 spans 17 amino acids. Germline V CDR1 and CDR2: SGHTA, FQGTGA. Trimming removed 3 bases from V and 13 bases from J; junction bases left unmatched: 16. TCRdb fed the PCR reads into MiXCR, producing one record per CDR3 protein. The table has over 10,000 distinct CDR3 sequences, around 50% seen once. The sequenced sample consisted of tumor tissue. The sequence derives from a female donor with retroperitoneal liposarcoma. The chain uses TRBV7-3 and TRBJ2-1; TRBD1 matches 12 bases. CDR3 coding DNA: TGTGCCAGCAGCTTGGGGACAGGGGGCGCGTCCCAAGAGACCCAGTTCTTC. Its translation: CASSLGTGGASQETQFF.